This record concerns one T cell receptor (beta chain) sequence. What this receptor recognizes is not known. No much larger clone exists at a distance of one base, and base qualities are not known. Synthesis of TCR cDNA relied on 5'RACE template switching, a step that introduced a universal primer site along with unique molecular identifiers. cDNA synthesis was primed from both the TCR alpha and TCR beta constant segments. Library amplification used two PCR steps, and the second PCR step added sample barcodes and sequencing adapters. Sequencing of libraries was performed on Illumina HiSeq 2500 (2x100 bp) or NovaSeq (2x150 bp). Per the original workflow: MIGEC was used to demultiplex reads and collapse the reads into UMI consensus sequences, and MiXCR was used for V(D)J alignment. Vaccine-responding clonotypes were identified with edgeR using replicate PBMC samples, with FDR below 0.01 and a log2 fold change above 5 up to day 15 being required. CD4 or CD8 identity was assigned to each bulk clonotype according to whether the clonotype was present at higher abundance in the sequenced CD4 repertoire or the sequenced CD8 repertoire. The public reads were quality trimmed at Q25 with fastp and then assembled into clones with MiXCR by TCRdb, keeping productive beta chains. CDR3 protein sequences are deduplicated, and each keeps its most common genes and DNA. The V and J calls, along with clone size, are taken from TCRdb and not from the paper's own processing. Within this sample are a few hundred thousand distinct CDR3 sequences, with 9.5% to 13% of them counted one time only. The ten largest clones represent about 17% of the sample.

The data belong to a study of T cells after yellow fever vaccination (dated by TCRdb to between 2017 and 2020). Regarding the study in general: The SMART-Seq v4 Ultra Low Input RNA kit was used to prepare libraries from fractions with low cell numbers. Bulk PBMC replicates and cell subsets were isolated from blood drawn at multiple timepoints before and after both primary and secondary immunization. To track T-cell clones before and after primary and booster YFV17D yellow fever vaccination, bulk TCR alpha and beta repertoires were sequenced longitudinally. Two healthy male donors, one aged 18 to 30 and one aged 30 to 40 years, made up the cohort.

General conclusions and limits of the study: A small share of clonotypes was detected in both CD4 and CD8 compartments, with the overlap likely arising from convergent recombination. Computational filtering was required because FACS-sorted repertoires could contain abundant contaminating clonotypes from the bulk population. Most clones expanded after primary vaccination (approximately 95% of CD4 and roughly 90% of CD8) were re-detected after the booster, suggesting that broad memory maintenance occurred. The study included only a couple of donors, which limits how far the findings can be generalized. Compared with the primary T-cell response, the secondary T-cell response was weaker but faster, peaking on day 5 rather than day 15.

The treatment or condition label here, explained by the study, means: live attenuated yellow fever vaccine strain. At each blood-draw timepoint, two biological replicates of bulk PBMCs were collected. PBMCs were isolated from peripheral blood using a standard Ficoll-Paque protocol. RNA was extracted with TriZol from bulk PBMCs, CD4 and CD8 fractions, and dextramer-positive and dextramer-negative fractions. CDR1 and CDR2 were assigned from the germline V gene (reference sequence) as LNHDA and SQIVND. V is cut back by 7 bases and J by 4 bases, with 8 bases in the junction unmatched. Counted from cysteine to phenylalanine, this CDR3 has 14 amino acids. The entry retains the CDR3 DNA only, 42 bases that are in frame from base 1.

The receptor chain draws on TRBV19 and TRBJ2-5; 8 of the junction bases match TRBD2. The starting material was PBMCs, obtained on the day of the first yellow fever vaccination. The sequence was obtained from a man between 18 and 35 years old who received the YFV17D yellow fever vaccine. The CDR3 protein: CASTQSGGVETQYF. The DNA sequence is given as TGTGCCAGTACGCAAAGCGGGGGAGTAGAGACCCAGTACTTC.